This T cell receptor beta chain was sequenced during a study of beta chain features in type 1 diabetes. Since all of the isolated RNA was reverse transcribed, expressed TCRB transcripts were what got sequenced. Sequencing used immunoSEQ multiplex PCR; TCRdb keeps in-frame clones, though not all of them. The table records approximately 170,000 clones, 7.5% to 9.5% of them present only once. Germline-derived CDR1 and CDR2 are MGHRA and YSYEKL. The CDR3 runs to 17 residues. With 0 bases removed from V and 0 bases from J, the gap between germline ends came to 9 bases. The clonotype was recovered from a woman aged 18-35 years in good health. The sample taken for sequencing was central memory CD4+ T cells from blood. The V and J genes are TRBV4-1 and TRBJ2-6, with D possibly matching TRBD1 (6 bases). CDR3 residues: CASSQDGQSSGANVLTF. In DNA, the CDR3 is TGCGCCAGCAGCCAAGATGGACAGAGCTCTGGGGCCAACGTCCTGACTTTC.